This T cell receptor beta chain was recovered during a study of T cell repertoires in cytomegalovirus infection. Background on the study: Epitope selection comprised recently identified HLA-C-restricted CMV epitopes and well-studied HLA-B-restricted CMV epitopes.

Via MiXCR, TCRdb re-called the reads, giving one row per CDR3 protein. The sample carries about 85,000 distinct CDR3 sequences, around half recorded once. CDR3 length: 15 amino acids. Trimming cost V 5 bases and J 3 bases; bases outside gene matches: 6. Germline loops: CDR1 SGHTA, CDR2 FQGNSA. Study-wide points: CMV-specific TCR beta clonotypes restricted by HLA-C dominated the ex vivo response. CMV carriers with the relevant HLA were identified by cumulative public TCR beta family frequency.

This clonotype came up a few times. As yet, its antigen is unknown. The sequence was obtained from a human donor in good health (CMV status not recorded). Some clones in this sample may be carry-over from other donors' samples. The V and J genes are TRBV7-2 and TRBJ2-1; 8 nucleotides align to TRBD1. Sequenced here: CD8+ T cells from cultured PBMCs, sampled from culture after CMV antigen stimulation. The CDR3 here is CASSPGGLYYNEQFF. In DNA, the CDR3 is TGTGCCAGCAGCCCAGGGGGCCTGTACTACAATGAGCAGTTCTTC.